This T cell receptor beta chain appears in the sequencing data of a study of T cells in women clearing cervical HPV infection. TCRdb keeps only in-frame clones here, not all; method: immunoSEQ multiplex PCR. This sample's clone table lists about 30,000 clones. The sample taken for sequencing was blood buffy coat. The clonotype comes from a woman aged 18-70 years with a cervical HPV16 infection that either progressed to CIN3+ or cleared (not recorded which).

The CDR3 region is CASSRLGTGVKETQYF. CDR3 DNA (partial): TGTGCCAGCAGTCGTCTGGGGACGGGGGTGAAAGAGACC. The chain employs TRBV2 and TRBJ2-5; tentative D call: TRBD2 (6 bases). The CDR3 end is not reached by the read, which stops 3 residues before it; the germline J gene fills it in. Deletions cut 5 bases from V and 3 bases from J, with 19 bases between. Germline V gene data show CDR1 as SNHLY and CDR2 as FYNNEI. There are 16 residues in the CDR3.